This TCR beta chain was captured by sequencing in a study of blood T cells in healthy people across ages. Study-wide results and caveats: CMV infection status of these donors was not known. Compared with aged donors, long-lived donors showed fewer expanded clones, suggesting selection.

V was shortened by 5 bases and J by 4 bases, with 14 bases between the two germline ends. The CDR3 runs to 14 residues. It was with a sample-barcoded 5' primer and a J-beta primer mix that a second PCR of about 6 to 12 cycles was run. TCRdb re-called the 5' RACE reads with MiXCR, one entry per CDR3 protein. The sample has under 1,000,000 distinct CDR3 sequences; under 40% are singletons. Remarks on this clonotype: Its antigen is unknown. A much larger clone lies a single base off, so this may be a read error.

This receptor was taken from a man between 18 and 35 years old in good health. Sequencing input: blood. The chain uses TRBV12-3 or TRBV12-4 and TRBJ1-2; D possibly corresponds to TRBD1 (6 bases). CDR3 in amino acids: CASSVGGIGYGYTF. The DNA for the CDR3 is TGTGCCAGCAGTGTAGGGGGTATCGGCTATGGCTACACCTTC.